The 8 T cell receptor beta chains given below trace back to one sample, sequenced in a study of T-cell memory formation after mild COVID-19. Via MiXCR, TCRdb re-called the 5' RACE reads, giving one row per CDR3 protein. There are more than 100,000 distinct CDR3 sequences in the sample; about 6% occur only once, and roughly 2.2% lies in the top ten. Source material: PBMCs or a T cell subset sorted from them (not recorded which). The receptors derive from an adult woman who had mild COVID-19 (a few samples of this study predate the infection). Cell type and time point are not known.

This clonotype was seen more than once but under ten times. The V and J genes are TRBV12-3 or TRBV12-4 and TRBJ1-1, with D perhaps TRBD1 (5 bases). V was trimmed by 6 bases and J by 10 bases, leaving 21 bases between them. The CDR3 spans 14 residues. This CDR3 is CASSPLRQGSGAFF. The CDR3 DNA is TGTGCCAGCAGCCCTCTTCGGCAGGGAAGTGGAGCTTTCTTT.

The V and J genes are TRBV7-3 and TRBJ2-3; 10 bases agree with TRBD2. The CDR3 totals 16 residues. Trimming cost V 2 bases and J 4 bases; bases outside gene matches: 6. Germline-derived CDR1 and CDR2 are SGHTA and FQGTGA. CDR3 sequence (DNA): TGTGCCAGCAGCTTATTATCGGGACTAGCGCCAGATACGCAGTATTTT. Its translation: CASSLLSGLAPDTQYF.

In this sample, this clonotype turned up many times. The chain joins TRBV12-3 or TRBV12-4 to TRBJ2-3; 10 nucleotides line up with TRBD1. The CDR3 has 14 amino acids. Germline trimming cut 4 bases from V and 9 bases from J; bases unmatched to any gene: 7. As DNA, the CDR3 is TGTGCCAGCAGTTCCGGGACAGGGGTAAACACGCAGTATTTT. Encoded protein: CASSSGTGVNTQYF.

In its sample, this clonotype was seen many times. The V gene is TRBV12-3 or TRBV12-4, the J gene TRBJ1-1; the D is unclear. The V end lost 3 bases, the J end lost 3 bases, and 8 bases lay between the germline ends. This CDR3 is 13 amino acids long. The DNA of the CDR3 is TGTGCCAGCAGTTTTTGGGAAGACACTGAAGCTTTCTTT. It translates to CASSFWEDTEAFF.

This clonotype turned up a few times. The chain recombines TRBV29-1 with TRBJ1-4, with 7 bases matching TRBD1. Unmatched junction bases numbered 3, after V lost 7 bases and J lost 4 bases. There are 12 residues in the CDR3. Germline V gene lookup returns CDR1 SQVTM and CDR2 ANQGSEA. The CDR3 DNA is TGCAGCGCGGGACAGCTTAATGAAAAACTGTTTTTT. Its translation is CSAGQLNEKLFF.

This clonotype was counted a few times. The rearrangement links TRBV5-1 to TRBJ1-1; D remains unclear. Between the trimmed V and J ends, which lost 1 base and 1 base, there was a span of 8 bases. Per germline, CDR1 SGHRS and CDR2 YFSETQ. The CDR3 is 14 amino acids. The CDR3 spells CASSLLPGNTEAFF. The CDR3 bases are TGCGCCAGCAGCTTGCTCCCGGGGAACACTGAAGCTTTCTTT.

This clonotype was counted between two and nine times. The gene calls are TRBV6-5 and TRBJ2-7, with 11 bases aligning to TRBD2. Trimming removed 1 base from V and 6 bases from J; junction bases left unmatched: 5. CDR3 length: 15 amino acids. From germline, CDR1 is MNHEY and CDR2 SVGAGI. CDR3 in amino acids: CASSYYGLAGSEQYF. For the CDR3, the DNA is TGTGCCAGCAGTTACTACGGACTAGCGGGTAGCGAGCAGTACTTC.

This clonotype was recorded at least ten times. CDR3 DNA sequence: TGTGCCAGCAGTTCTCTCGGGGGGGATACAGATACGCAGTATTTT. The encoded protein is CASSSLGGDTDTQYF. The genes are TRBV27 and TRBJ2-3, with TRBD2 matching over 8 bases. Looked up from germline, CDR1 is MNHEY and CDR2 is SMNVEV (reference sequence). CDR3 size: 15 residues. Trimming removed 4 bases from V and 3 bases from J; junction bases left unmatched: 6.